This entry concerns a single T cell receptor beta chain. The entry originates in a study of blood T cell repertoires in COVID-19. In the study overall: COVID-19 samples collected from the United States, Italy and Spain covered acute and convalescent phases. In each case, the material was cDNA or gDNA derived from T cells, B-cell-depleted T cells, or PBMCs.

Germline V lookup: CDR1 MNHNY, CDR2 SVGAGI (reference sequence). The CDR3 loop spans 14 amino acids. Trimming took 7 bases from V and 0 from J, leaving 13 bases between them. In the authors' methods: Estimation of nucleated cell counts was performed using reference gene primer amplification. Sequenced by immunoSEQ multiplex PCR; TCRdb stores in-frame clones only, minus some. Clone size and the V and J calls come from that table; the DNA yielded D and trimming. This repertoire shows nearly 100,000 clones, roughly 79% found once; its top ten account for about 9.4%. This sequence joins TRBV6-6 and TRBJ2-7, with a tentative D call TRBD2 (5 bases). The sequenced sample consisted of peripheral blood. The source is a man aged 65-85 years with acute or convalescent COVID-19. The DNA of the CDR3 is TGTGCCAGCACCTACGAGGGAAGCTCCTACGAGCAGTACTTC. Protein product: CASTYEGSSYEQYF.